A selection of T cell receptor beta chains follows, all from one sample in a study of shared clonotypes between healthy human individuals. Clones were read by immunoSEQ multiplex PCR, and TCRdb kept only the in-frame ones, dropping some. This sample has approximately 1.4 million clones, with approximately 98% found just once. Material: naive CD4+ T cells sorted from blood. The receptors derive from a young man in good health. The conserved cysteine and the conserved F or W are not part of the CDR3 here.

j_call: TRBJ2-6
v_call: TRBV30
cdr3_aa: AWTRDRVATGANVLT

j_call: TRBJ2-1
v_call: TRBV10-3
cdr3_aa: AISQTQGRGNEQF

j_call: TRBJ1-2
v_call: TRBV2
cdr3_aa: AISRGQTNYGYT

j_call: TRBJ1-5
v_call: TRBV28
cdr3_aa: ASSLAGQPQH

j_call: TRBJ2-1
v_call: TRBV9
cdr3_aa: ASGVAGGSYNEQF

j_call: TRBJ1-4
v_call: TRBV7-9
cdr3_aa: ASSLVQYEKLF

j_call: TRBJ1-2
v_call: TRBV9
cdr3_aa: ASGLRAQASYGYT

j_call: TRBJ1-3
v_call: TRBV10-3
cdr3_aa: AISVLQRGGADTGNTIY

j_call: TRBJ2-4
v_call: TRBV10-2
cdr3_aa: ASSTRGDKNIQY

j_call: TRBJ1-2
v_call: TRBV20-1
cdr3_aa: SAPGREFT

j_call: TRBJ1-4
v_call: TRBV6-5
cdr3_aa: ASSPLGGGEKLF

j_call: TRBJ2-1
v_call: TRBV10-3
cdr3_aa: AIRPGGSYNEQF

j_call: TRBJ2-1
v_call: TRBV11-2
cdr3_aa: ASSSYRGERNEQF

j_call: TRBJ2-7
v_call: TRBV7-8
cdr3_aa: ASSLGLAVYEQY

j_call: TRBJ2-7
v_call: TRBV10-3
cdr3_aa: AISHDTYEQY

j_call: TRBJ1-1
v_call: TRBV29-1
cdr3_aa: SVVQRMNTEAF

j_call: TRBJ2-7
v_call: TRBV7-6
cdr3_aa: ASSLNRPGLAASYEQY

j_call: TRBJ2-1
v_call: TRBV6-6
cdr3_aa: ASSYDRELNEQF

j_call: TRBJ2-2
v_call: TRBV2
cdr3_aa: ASSDMTGKFNTGELF

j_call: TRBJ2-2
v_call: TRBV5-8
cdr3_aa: ASSLAGGPPGELF

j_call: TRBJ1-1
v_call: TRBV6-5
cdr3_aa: ASSKDRSQAF

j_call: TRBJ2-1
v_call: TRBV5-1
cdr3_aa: ASSLRGRGDNEQF

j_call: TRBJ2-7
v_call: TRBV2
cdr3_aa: ASKVAGEDEQY

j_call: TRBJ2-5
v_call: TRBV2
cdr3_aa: ASSGTRIRETQY

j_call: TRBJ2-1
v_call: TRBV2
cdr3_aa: ASSLLTGSPYNEQF

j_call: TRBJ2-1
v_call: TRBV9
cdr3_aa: ASSVGSSLNEQF

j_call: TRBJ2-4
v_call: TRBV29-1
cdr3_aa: SVVADRSTKNIQY

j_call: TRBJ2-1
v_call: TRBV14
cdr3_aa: ASSPDEREGEQF

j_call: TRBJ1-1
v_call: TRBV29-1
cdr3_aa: SVPSPTGNTEAF

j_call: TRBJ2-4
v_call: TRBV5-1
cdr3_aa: ASSLGDNKNIQY

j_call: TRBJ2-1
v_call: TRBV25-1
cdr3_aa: ASSGNEREGKNEQF

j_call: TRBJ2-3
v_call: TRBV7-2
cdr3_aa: ASSSPGQGANTQY

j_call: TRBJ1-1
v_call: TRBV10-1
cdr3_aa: ASSESGGLKAF

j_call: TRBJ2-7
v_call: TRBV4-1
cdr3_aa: ASSQWTQRASYEQY

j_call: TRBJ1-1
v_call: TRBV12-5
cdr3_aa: ASGLLGVEAF

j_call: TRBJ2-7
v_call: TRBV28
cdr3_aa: ASSHGTGGGYEQY

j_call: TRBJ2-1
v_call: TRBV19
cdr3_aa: ASSITTGAPEQF

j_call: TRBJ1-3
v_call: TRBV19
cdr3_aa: ASSMMGQNSGNTIY

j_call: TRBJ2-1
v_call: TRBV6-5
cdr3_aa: ASRRGTSGSQEQF

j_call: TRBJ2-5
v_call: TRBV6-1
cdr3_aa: ASNVGGPEETQY

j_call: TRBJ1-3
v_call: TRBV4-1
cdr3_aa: ASSRWDSSSGNTIY

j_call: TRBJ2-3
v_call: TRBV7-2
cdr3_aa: ASSSRLPDTQY

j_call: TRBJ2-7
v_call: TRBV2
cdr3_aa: ASSAQVNYEQY

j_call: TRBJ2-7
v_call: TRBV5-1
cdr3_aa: ASSPGRSSYEQY

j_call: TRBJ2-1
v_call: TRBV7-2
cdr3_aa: ASSSQAGSEQF

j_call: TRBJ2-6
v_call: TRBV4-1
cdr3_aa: ASSPPGDGANVLT

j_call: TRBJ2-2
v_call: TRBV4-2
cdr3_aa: ASSQGLGTSGRTGELF

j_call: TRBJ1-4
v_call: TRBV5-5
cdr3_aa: ASSLVNHATNEKLF

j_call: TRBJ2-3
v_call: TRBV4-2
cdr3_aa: ASSQEEKLGLPTDTQY

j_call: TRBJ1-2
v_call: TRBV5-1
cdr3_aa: ASSLEHPNYGYT

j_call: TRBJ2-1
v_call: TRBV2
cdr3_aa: ASIGRNNEQF

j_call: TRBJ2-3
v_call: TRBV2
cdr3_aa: ASSGLASTDTQY

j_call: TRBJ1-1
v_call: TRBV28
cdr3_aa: ASSSGERAF

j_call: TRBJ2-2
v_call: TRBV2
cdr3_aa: ASSVVQANTGELF

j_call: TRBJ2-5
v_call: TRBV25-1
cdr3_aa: ASSVVGTSGRETQY

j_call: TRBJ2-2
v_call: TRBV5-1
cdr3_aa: ASSLRLAGGPNGNTGELF

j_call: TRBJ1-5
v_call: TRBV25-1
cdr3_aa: ASRTGFQPQH

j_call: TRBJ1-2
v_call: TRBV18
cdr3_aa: ASSRLDGFELIPNYGYT